These 8 T cell receptor beta chains came from one sample sequenced in a study of blood T cell repertoires in COVID-19 (dated by TCRdb to the early 2020s). The library was generated by the immunoSEQ multiplex PCR assay. In its TCRdb copy, this immuneACCESS table keeps in-frame sequences only and misses some clones. Where compared with another copy, unresolved V genes explain less than half of these, and the others have no known cause. Recorded for this sample are 150,000 or so clones; about 88% of them occurred a single time. The top ten clones comprise 5.5% to 8.5% of the sample. Input material: PBMCs or T cells enriched from blood (not recorded which). These receptor sequences come from a woman aged 50 to 60 who had recovered from COVID-19.

The chain carries TRBV11-2 and TRBJ1-1; D is undetermined. V was pared by 0 bases and J by 7 bases, with 15 bases between. There are 15 residues in the CDR3. In germline, CDR1 is SGHAT, CDR2 FQNNGV. DNA for the CDR3: TGTGCCAGCAGCTTAGAGCCCCGCAGCAGAGGTGAAGCTTTCTTT. As protein: CASSLEPRSRGEAFF.

This clone has just one count. The chain carries TRBV3-1 (or the pseudogene TRBV3-2) and TRBJ2-7, with 9 positions matching TRBD2. After removal of 1 base from V and 4 bases from J, the junction contained 2 bases not matched to a gene. From germline, CDR1 is LGHDT and CDR2 YNNKEL (reference sequence). The length of the CDR3 is 14 residues. Written as DNA, the CDR3 is TGTGCCAGCAGCCAAGCAGCGGGAGGATACGAGCAGTACTTC. Protein: CASSQAAGGYEQYF.

The V and J genes are TRBV18 and TRBJ2-2; 8 bases are a match to TRBD2. Germline values: CDR1 KGHSH, CDR2 LQKENI. CDR3 length: 14 residues. The J segment lost 4 bases and the V segment lost 4 bases, leaving 2 bases of the junction unmatched. The CDR3 DNA reads TGTGCCAGCTCACAGAGCGGGGGCACCGGGGAGCTGTTTTTT. It is translated as CASSQSGGTGELFF.

The chain joins TRBV3-1 (or the pseudogene TRBV3-2) to TRBJ1-1; D gene ambiguous. Germline CDR1 LGHDT, CDR2 YNNKEL (reference sequence). This CDR3 spans 13 amino acids. V lost 4 bases and J lost 2, with 8 bases in between. The CDR3 region has the DNA TGTGCCAGCAGCCCCAGCGGCAACACTGAAGCTTTCTTT. Protein product: CASSPSGNTEAFF.

The chain joins TRBV7-9 to TRBJ1-5; 10 bases agree with TRBD1. Germline lookup yields CDR1 SEHNR and CDR2 FQNEAQ (reference sequence). The CDR3 runs 15 residues. With V trimmed by 1 base and J by 7 bases, 4 bases remained unmatched. The CDR3 DNA sequence: TGTGCCAGCAGCTTAGGACAGGGGGCATGGCAGCCCCAGCATTTT. This codes for CASSLGQGAWQPQHF.

This chain uses TRBV4-1 with TRBJ1-4; no reliable D call. This CDR3 has 14 amino acids. V was clipped by 8 bases and J by 0 bases, with 10 bases between them. Looked up from germline, CDR1 is MGHRA and CDR2 is YSYEKL. In nucleotides, the CDR3 is TGCGCCAGCGGCCGGCTGTCAACTAATGAAAAACTGTTTTTT. Translation gives CASGRLSTNEKLFF.

The chain uses TRBV7-2 and TRBJ2-7; TRBD1 matches at 8 bases. The CDR3 has 16 residues. CDR1 and CDR2 from the germline V gene are SGHTA and FQGNSA. V lost 1 base, J lost 5 bases, and 10 bases stayed unmatched. The CDR3 DNA is TGTGCCAGCAGCTTAGATGTTCGGCCAGGGGGCAACGAGCAGTACTTC. The encoded protein is CASSLDVRPGGNEQYF. Filled out from reference TRBV7-2 and TRBJ2-7, the complete variable domain reads GAGVSQSPSNKVTEKGKDVELRCDPISGHTALYWYRQSLGQGLEFLIYFQGNSAPDKSGLPSDRFSAERTGGSVSTLTIQRTQQEDSAVYLCASSLDVRPGGNEQYFGPGTRLTVT.

This CDR3 is CASSRSGGDGYTF. DNA for the CDR3: TGTGCCAGCAGTAGGAGCGGGGGAGATGGCTACACCTTC. The chain is built from TRBV27 and TRBJ1-2; possible D gene TRBD1, 5 bases. CDR1 MNHEY and CDR2 SMNVEV come from the germline V gene (reference sequence). The CDR3 runs 13 residues. Trimming took 5 bases from V and 6 from J, leaving 13 bases between them.